The entry below gives a single TCR beta chain sequence along with its context. The data were taken from a study of blood T cell repertoires in COVID-19. Study details: The United States, Italy and Spain were the sources of the acute and convalescent COVID-19 samples.

In the authors' methods: For nucleated cells, counts were estimated from reference gene primer amplification. Method: immunoSEQ multiplex PCR; TCRdb's copy keeps in-frame clones and lacks some. V, J and clone size reflect that table, while D and trimming were determined from the DNA. The sample yields fewer than 400,000 clones, about 89% seen once. Individuals aged roughly 18 to 100 years were recruited from fewer than 30 US areas. The length of the CDR3 is 17 residues. Germline assignment: CDR1 PRHDT and CDR2 FYEKMQ (reference sequence). V dropped 4 bases and J dropped 1 base, with 19 bases sitting between them.

This clonotype was obtained from a man between 60 and 75 years old who had recovered from COVID-19. Sequencing was done on a sample of PBMCs or T cells enriched from blood (not recorded which). The chain recombines TRBV13 with TRBJ1-1; D perhaps matches TRBD1 (5 bases). Here the CDR3 DNA reads TGTGCCAGCAGCTCCGCCCGGGGGGTAAGGACGAACACTGAAGCTTTCTTT. Translating it yields CASSSARGVRTNTEAFF.